The entry that follows covers one TCR beta chain sequence. Donors in Cohort 3 counted as recovered after two negative PCRs, clearance, or symptom resolution. Repertoires were generated with immunoSEQ multiplex PCR, while TCRdb's copy carries only in-frame clones and drops some. The sample holds under 150,000 clones, 86% seen once. Germline lookup yields CDR1 SGHNT and CDR2 YENEEA. The CDR3 has 19 amino acids. V dropped 1 base and J dropped 2 bases, with 21 bases sitting between them. The data were taken from a study of blood T cell repertoires in COVID-19. The overall study: Samples came from the United States, Italy and Spain, spanning acute and convalescent COVID-19. The cDNA or gDNA used as material had been derived from T cells, B-cell-depleted T cells, or PBMCs.

This rearrangement joins TRBV11-3 to TRBJ2-1, with D perhaps matching TRBD2 (6 bases). The sample consisted of PBMCs or T cells enriched from blood (not recorded which). The TCR originated in a woman in her forties or fifties who had recovered from COVID-19. The CDR3, as DNA: TGTGCCAGCAGCTTAGTTTCAGCTAGCGTGGGCGCAGCCTACAATGAGCAGTTCTTC. This translates into CASSLVSASVGAAYNEQFF.